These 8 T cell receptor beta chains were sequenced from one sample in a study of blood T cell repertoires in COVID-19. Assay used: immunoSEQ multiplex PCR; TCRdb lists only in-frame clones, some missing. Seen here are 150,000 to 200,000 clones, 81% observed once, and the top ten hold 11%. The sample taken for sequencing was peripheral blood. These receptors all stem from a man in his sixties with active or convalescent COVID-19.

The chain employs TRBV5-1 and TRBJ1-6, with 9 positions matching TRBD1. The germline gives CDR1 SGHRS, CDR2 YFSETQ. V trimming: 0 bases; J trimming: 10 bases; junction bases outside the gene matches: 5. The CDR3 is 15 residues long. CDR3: CASSLVSGQGSPLHF. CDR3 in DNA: TGCGCCAGCAGCTTGGTTTCGGGACAGGGCTCACCCCTCCACTTT.

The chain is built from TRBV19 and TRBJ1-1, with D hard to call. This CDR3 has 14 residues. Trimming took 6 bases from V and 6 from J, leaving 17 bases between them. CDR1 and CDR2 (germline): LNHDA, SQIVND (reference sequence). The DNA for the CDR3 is TGTGCCAGTAGCCTCAAGGCAGTGGAGGCTGAAGCTTTCTTT. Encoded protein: CASSLKAVEAEAFF. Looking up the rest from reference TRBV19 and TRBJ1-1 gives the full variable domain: DGGITQSPKYLFRKEGQNVTLSCEQNLNHDAMYWYRQDPGQGLRLIYYSQIVNDFQKGDIAEGYSVSREKKESFPLTVTSAQKNPTAFYLCASSLKAVEAEAFFGQGTRLTVV.

Here the CDR3 DNA reads TGTGCCAGCAGTGGCAGAACAGGGTCCGGAAATTCACCCCTCCACTTT. This encodes CASSGRTGSGNSPLHF. This sequence joins TRBV2 and TRBJ1-6; tentative D call: TRBD1 (6 bases). The ends were cut back, 4 bases at V and 7 bases at J, with 17 bases in the middle. The CDR3 sequence is 16 residues long. Germline CDR1 SNHLY, CDR2 FYNNEI. Full variable domain (remainder filled in from reference TRBV2 and TRBJ1-6): EPEVTQTPSHQVTQMGQEVILRCVPISNHLYFYWYRQILGQKVEFLVSFYNNEISEKSEIFDDQFSVERPDGSNFTLKIRSTKLEDSAMYFCASSGRTGSGNSPLHFGNGTRLTVT.

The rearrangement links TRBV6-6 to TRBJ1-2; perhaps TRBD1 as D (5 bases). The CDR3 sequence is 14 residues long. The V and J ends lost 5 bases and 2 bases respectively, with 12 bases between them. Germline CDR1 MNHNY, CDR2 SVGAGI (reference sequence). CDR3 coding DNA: TGTGCCAGCAGTCTACCGACAGACAACTATGGCTACACCTTC. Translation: CASSLPTDNYGYTF.

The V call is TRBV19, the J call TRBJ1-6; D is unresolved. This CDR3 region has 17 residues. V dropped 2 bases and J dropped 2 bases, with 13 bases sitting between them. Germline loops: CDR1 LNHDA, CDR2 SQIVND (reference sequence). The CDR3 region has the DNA TGTGCCAGTAGTATACAGGCTGGGTCTACCTATAATTCACCCCTCCACTTT. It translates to CASSIQAGSTYNSPLHF.

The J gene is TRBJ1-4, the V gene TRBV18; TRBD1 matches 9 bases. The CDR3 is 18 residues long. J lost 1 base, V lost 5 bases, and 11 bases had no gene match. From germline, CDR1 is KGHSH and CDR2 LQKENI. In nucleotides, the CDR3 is TGTGCCAGCTCAACCCTCGGGACAGGGCCACAAACTAATGAAAAACTGTTTTTT. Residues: CASSTLGTGPQTNEKLFF. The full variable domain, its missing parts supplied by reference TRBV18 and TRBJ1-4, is NAGVMQNPRHLVRRRGQEARLRCSPMKGHSHVYWYRQLPEEGLKFMVYLQKENIIDESGMPKERFSAEFPKEGPSILRIQQVVRGDSAAYFCASSTLGTGPQTNEKLFFGSGTQLSVL.

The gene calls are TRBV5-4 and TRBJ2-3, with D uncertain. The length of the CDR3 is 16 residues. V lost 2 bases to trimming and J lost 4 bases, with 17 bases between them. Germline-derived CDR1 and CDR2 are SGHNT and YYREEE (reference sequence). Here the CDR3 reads CASSFLDSSLSDTQYF. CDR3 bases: TGTGCCAGCAGCTTTCTTGATAGCTCTCTATCAGATACGCAGTATTTT.

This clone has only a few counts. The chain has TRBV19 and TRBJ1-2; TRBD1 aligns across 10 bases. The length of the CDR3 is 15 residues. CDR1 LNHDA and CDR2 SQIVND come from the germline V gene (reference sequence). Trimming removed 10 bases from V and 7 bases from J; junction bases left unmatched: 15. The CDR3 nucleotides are TGTGCCACCAGGCTGTCGACAGGGGGCGCAGGTGGCTACACCTTC. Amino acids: CATRLSTGGAGGYTF.